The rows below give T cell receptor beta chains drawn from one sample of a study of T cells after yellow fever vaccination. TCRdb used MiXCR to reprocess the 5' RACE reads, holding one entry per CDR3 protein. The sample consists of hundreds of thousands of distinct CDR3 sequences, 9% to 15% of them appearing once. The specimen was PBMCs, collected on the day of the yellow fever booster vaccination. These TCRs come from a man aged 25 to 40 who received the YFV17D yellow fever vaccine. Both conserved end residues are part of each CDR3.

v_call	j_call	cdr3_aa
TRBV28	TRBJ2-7	CASSFPGTPTSYEQYF
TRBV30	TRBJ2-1	CAWDPGQLPFF
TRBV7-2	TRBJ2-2	CASSLWGTNTGELFF
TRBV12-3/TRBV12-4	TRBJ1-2	CASSSDTYGYTF
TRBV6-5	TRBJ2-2	CASSYLRSGANTGELFF
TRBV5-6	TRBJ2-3	CASSSQGAGDTQYF
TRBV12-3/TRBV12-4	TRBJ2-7	CASSLKGSLFLPYEQYF
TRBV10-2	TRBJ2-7	CASSERRDPYEQYF
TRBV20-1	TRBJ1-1	CSAPTGARTEAFF
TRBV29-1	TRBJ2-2	CSVVHGGSTGELFF
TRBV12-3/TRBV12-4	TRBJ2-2	CASSQLAASTGELFF
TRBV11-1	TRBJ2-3	CASSRKGLAGIPTTGDTQYF
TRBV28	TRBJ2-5	CASRLLAGWETQYF
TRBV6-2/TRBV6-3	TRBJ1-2	CASRSGGGGGYTF
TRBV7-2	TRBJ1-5	CASSLGRAQPQHF
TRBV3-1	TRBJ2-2	CASSLSGTNLNTGELFF
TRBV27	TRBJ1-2	CASSLYLTGGKTNYGYTF
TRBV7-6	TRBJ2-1	CASSPSGTHNEQFF
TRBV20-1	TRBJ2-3	CSARDVSADTQYF
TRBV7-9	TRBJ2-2	CASSPGTPNTGELFF
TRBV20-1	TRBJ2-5	CSARPFSGTLSQETQYF
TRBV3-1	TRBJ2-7	CASARGTRGFEQYF
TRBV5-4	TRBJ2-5	CASSLHLDETQYF
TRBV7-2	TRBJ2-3	CASSRAGTLLDTQYF
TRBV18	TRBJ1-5	CASSRDRTGSNQPQHF
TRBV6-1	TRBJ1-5	CASSTTGYNQPQHF
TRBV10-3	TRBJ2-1	CAISESGPEGNEQFF
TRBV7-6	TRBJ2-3	CASSFTSVTDTQYF
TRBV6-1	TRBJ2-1	CASTHLGTSGSNEQFF
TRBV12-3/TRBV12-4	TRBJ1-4	CASSLTGGSEKLFF
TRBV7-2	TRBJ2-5	CASSVSGLPVSQYF
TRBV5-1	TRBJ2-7	CASSNRDRTSSYEQYF
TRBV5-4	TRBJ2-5	CASSSPQQVHRETQYF
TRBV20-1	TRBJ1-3	CSAPQGPRNTIYF
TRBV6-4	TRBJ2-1	CASSPGRGSYNEQFF
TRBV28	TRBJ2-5	CASRGLAARETQYF
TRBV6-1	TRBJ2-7	CASSGGTVGEQYF
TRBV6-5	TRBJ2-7	CASSYSGLAYEQYF
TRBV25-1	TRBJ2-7	CASSERGRPSDEQYF
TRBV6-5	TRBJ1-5	CASSSGTWGNQPQHF
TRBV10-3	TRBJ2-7	CAISAGTPVEQYF